The rows below give T cell receptor beta chains drawn from one sample of a study of graft-versus-host responses after intestinal transplantation. The method was immunoSEQ multiplex PCR; TCRdb's version includes in-frame clones alone and lacks a portion of them. Among roughly 30,000 clones listed, roughly 83% were seen once. Antigens for these TCRs are unknown. The sample consisted of unstimulated CD8+ T cells sorted from spleen or lymph node cells, taken before intestinal transplant. Receptor source: a human donor who received an intestinal transplant. Both conserved end residues are part of each CDR3. Each record gives: CDR3 protein, CDR3 DNA, clone size, V gene, J gene, D gene, CDR3 length. The D gene is left open where the match is weak. For some rows the clone size is stated as once, few or many, or as a class when expanded; others skip it.

CATTTSPRDTQYF,TGTGCCACCACGACTAGTCCGAGGGATACGCAGTATTTT,-,TRBV27,TRBJ2-3,-,13
CASSFGAGGYEQYF,TGTGCCAGCAGTTTTGGAGCGGGGGGCTACGAGCAGTACTTC,-,TRBV27,TRBJ2-7,TRBD2,14
CASSPQRETFNEQFF,TGTGCCAGCAGCCCCCAGCGGGAGACATTCAATGAGCAGTTCTTC,-,TRBV6-4,TRBJ2-1,TRBD2,15
CASSPLGTGGGGANVLTF,TGTGCCAGCAGCCCTCTTGGGACAGGGGGCGGTGGGGCCAACGTCCTGACTTTC,-,TRBV7-9,TRBJ2-6,TRBD1,18
CASSIGGPGEAFF,TGTGCCAGTAGTATCGGAGGCCCGGGTGAAGCTTTCTTT,-,TRBV19,TRBJ1-1,-,13
CASSFGGAYEQYF,TGTGCCAGCAGCTTTGGCGGTGCCTACGAGCAGTACTTC,-,TRBV7-6,TRBJ2-7,-,13
CATSSEARPYNEQFF,TGTGCCACCAGCTCCGAGGCCCGCCCCTACAATGAGCAGTTCTTC,once,TRBV15,TRBJ2-1,-,15
CASSETPSQGAQPQHF,TGTGCCAGCAGTGAAACCCCCTCCCAGGGCGCTCAGCCCCAGCATTTT,-,TRBV6-1,TRBJ1-5,-,16
CSVFDRDYEQYF,TGCAGCGTTTTTGACAGGGACTACGAGCAGTACTTC,-,TRBV29-1,TRBJ2-7,TRBD1,12
CASSRPQTTQETQYF,TGTGCCAGCTCCCGACCACAGACGACACAAGAGACCCAGTACTTC,once,TRBV18,TRBJ2-5,-,15
CASSLGLAVLALYNEQFF,TGTGCCAGCAGCCTGGGACTAGCGGTCCTTGCCCTCTACAATGAGCAGTTCTTC,-,TRBV7-9,TRBJ2-1,TRBD2,18
CASSRTSYQRSGANVLTF,TGTGCCAGCAGCAGAACAAGTTACCAAAGATCTGGGGCCAACGTCCTGACTTTC,-,TRBV28,TRBJ2-6,-,18
CASQEPYNEQFF,TGTGCCAGCCAAGAGCCCTACAATGAGCAGTTCTTC,many,TRBV5-1,TRBJ2-1,-,12
CATAYSGTDNTGELFF,TGTGCCACAGCTTACTCCGGGACAGACAACACCGGGGAGCTGTTTTTT,once,TRBV15,TRBJ2-2,TRBD1,16
CASSEGQGAYEQYF,TGTGCCAGCAGTGAGGGGCAGGGGGCTTACGAGCAGTACTTC,few,TRBV6-1,TRBJ2-7,TRBD1,14
CASSLGSGNTEAFF,TGTGCCAGCAGCTTAGGATCAGGGAACACTGAAGCTTTCTTT,-,TRBV7-6,TRBJ1-1,-,14
CASSPGIGQLQNQPQHF,TGTGCCAGCTCACCAGGGATAGGACAACTCCAGAATCAGCCCCAGCATTTT,once,TRBV18,TRBJ1-5,-,17
CASSLAAGARTEAFF,TGTGCCAGCAGCTTGGCGGCAGGGGCGCGGACTGAAGCTTTCTTT,few,TRBV5-6,TRBJ1-1,-,15
CASSSGPREVQETQYF,TGTGCCAGCAGCTCCGGCCCCAGGGAGGTCCAAGAGACCCAGTACTTC,-,TRBV5-5,TRBJ2-5,-,16
CASSEVTGAGGETQYF,TGTGCCAGCAGTGAAGTAACGGGAGCGGGCGGAGAGACCCAGTACTTC,few,TRBV6-1,TRBJ2-5,-,16
CASSSPPGGLSYEQYF,TGTGCCAGCAGTTCGCCGCCGGGGGGACTCTCCTACGAGCAGTACTTC,-,TRBV28,TRBJ2-7,TRBD2,16
CASSFLEDEQFF,TGTGCCAGCAGTTTTTTAGAGGATGAGCAGTTCTTC,-,TRBV5-6,TRBJ2-1,-,12
CASSRDRTYHEQFF,TGTGCCAGCAGCCGGGACAGGACCTACCATGAGCAGTTCTTC,-,TRBV11-2,TRBJ2-1,TRBD1,14
CASSLGLAALGTGELFF,TGTGCCAGCAGCTTGGGGCTAGCGGCTTTAGGTACCGGGGAGCTGTTTTTT,-,TRBV13,TRBJ2-2,TRBD2,17
CASSPSGWAYEQYF,TGCGCCAGCAGCCCATCAGGGTGGGCCTACGAGCAGTACTTC,few,TRBV4-1,TRBJ2-7,-,14
CASSSPGRASYGYTF,TGTGCCAGCAGCTCTCCCGGGAGGGCCAGCTATGGCTACACCTTC,-,TRBV7-9,TRBJ1-2,-,15
CASSADRSYEQYF,TGTGCCAGCAGCGCCGACAGGTCCTACGAGCAGTACTTC,-,TRBV5-4,TRBJ2-7,-,13
CASSLGQGGYTF,TGTGCCAGCAGCTTGGGGCAGGGGGGCTACACCTTC,-,TRBV5-6,TRBJ1-2,-,12
CASNRQGAHNEQFF,TGCGCCAGCAATAGACAGGGGGCCCACAATGAGCAGTTCTTC,-,TRBV10-2,TRBJ2-1,TRBD1,14
CASSYFGQTPYEQYF,TGTGCCAGCAGTTACTTCGGACAGACTCCCTACGAGCAGTACTTC,-,TRBV6-6,TRBJ2-7,-,15
CASSYTGQRYEKLFF,TGTGCCAGCAGTTACACCGGACAGCGTTATGAAAAACTGTTTTTT,-,TRBV6-5,TRBJ1-4,-,15
CASSPPSTDTQYF,TGTGCCAGCAGCCCCCCCTCCACAGATACGCAGTATTTT,few,TRBV7-3,TRBJ2-3,-,13
CASSSDTPNQPQHF,TGTGCCAGCAGTTCGGACACTCCCAATCAGCCCCAGCATTTT,-,TRBV28,TRBJ1-5,-,14
CASSPLSVTSEQYF,TGTGCCAGCTCACCACTGTCAGTGACTTCAGAGCAGTACTTC,-,TRBV18,TRBJ2-7,-,14
CAISGGGNEKLFF,TGTGCCATCTCCGGAGGAGGGAATGAAAAACTGTTTTTT,once,TRBV10-3,TRBJ1-4,-,13